This T cell receptor beta chain was documented in a study of neoadjuvant anti-PD-1 for oral cavity cancer. Repertoires were generated with immunoSEQ multiplex PCR, while TCRdb's copy carries only in-frame clones and drops some. The sample carries about 72,000 clones, around 88% recorded once. The ends were cut back, 0 bases at V and 5 bases at J, with 12 bases in the middle. The length of the CDR3 is 14 residues. The germline V gene has CDR1 SGHRS and CDR2 YFSETQ. The input for sequencing was PBMCs, taken before nivolumab (anti-PD-1) treatment. V and J are TRBV5-1 and TRBJ2-7; maybe TRBD1 (5 bases). The sequence derives from a person between 40 and 85 years old with oral cavity squamous cell carcinoma. The CDR3 protein is CASSLEGARDEQYF. CDR3 bases: TGCGCCAGCAGCTTGGAAGGGGCCCGAGACGAGCAGTACTTC.